The 10 T cell receptor beta chains in this list originate from one sample, sequenced in a study of shared clonotypes between healthy human individuals. TCRdb's table, derived via immunoSEQ multiplex PCR, lists solely in-frame clones and lacks some. The data show over a million clones, around 78% seen once. Sequencing input: memory CD4+ T cells from PBMCs. Subset reported: CD45RA-negative fraction. Receptors were obtained from a man aged 18 to 30 in good health. Some clones in this sample may be carry-over from other donors' samples.

The DNA of the CDR3 is TGCGCCAGCAGCCTCGCCCTTGGTCGGGTAGGCACCGGGGAGCTGTTTTTT. Residues: CASSLALGRVGTGELFF. The chain links TRBV5-1 to TRBJ2-2; D gene unclear. CDR3 length equals 17 residues. V dropped 4 bases and J dropped 4 bases, with 20 bases sitting between them. Germline CDR1 SGHRS, CDR2 YFSETQ. Together with reference TRBV5-1 and TRBJ2-2, the CDR3 gives the full variable domain: KAGVTQTPRYLIKTRGQQVTLSCSPISGHRSVSWYQQTPGQGLQFLFEYFSETQRNKGNFPGRFSGRQFSNSRSEMNVSTLELGDSALYLCASSLALGRVGTGELFFGEGSRLTVL.

V gene TRBV9 combines with J gene TRBJ2-5; TRBD1 or TRBD2 may be the D gene (5 bases each). The length of the CDR3 is 14 residues. With 0 bases removed from V and 6 bases from J, the gap between germline ends came to 12 bases. Germline V lookup: CDR1 SGDLS, CDR2 YYNGEE. The CDR3 region is CASSVVGDSQTQYF. The CDR3 coding sequence is TGTGCCAGCAGCGTAGTGGGGGATTCCCAGACCCAGTACTTC.

The chain couples TRBV5-1 to TRBJ2-5; D call uncertain. Looked up from germline, CDR1 is SGHRS and CDR2 is YFSETQ. The V and J ends lost 3 bases and 5 bases respectively, with 11 bases between them. CDR3 length: 13 residues. DNA for the CDR3: TGCGCCAGCAGCTCGAGCCCCCCCGAGACCCAGTACTTC. Translation: CASSSSPPETQYF.

The CDR3 reads CASSPRTSGNEQYF. CDR3 bases: TGTGCCAGCAGCCCACGGACTAGCGGGAACGAGCAGTACTTC. This chain links TRBV11-2 with TRBJ2-7, with 12 bases fitting TRBD2. CDR3 size: 14 residues. The trim removed 5 bases at V and 5 bases at J, leaving 4 bases unmatched. CDR1 is SGHAT and CDR2 is FQNNGV in the germline V gene.

This clone appeared a single time. This chain links TRBV9 with TRBJ1-5, with D tentatively TRBD1 (6 bases). Trimming cost V 2 bases and J 5 bases, with 11 bases left between them. From germline, CDR1 is SGDLS and CDR2 YYNGEE. CDR3 size: 14 residues. The CDR3 DNA reads as TGTGCCAGCAGCGTTACAGGGAGCCATCAGCCCCAGCATTTT. As protein: CASSVTGSHQPQHF.

This rearrangement joins TRBV5-6 to TRBJ1-3; possible D gene TRBD1, 5 bases. There are 15 residues in the CDR3. Trimming pared 3 bases from V and 4 bases from J, leaving 14 bases between. CDR1 SGHDT and CDR2 YYEEEE come from the germline V gene. The CDR3 DNA reads TGTGCCAGCAGCTGGGGCCACCAATTGGGAAACACCATATATTTT. The encoded protein is CASSWGHQLGNTIYF.

In its sample, this clone was seen once. The chain combines TRBV4-2 with TRBJ1-1; 8 bases match TRBD1. This CDR3 comprises 16 residues. Germline V gene lookup returns CDR1 LGHNA and CDR2 YNFKEQ. J gave up 6 bases and V 0 bases, and 9 bases lay outside the gene matches. In DNA, the CDR3 is TGTGCCAGCAGCCAAGATCCAACTACAGGGGGGGCTGAAGCTTTCTTT. Its protein product is CASSQDPTTGGAEAFF.

The chain is built from TRBV10-2 and TRBJ2-6; the match to TRBD1 covers 7 bases. J was trimmed by 0 bases and V by 5 bases; bases with no gene match: 16. CDR1 WSHSY and CDR2 SAAADI come from the germline V gene. The CDR3 runs 20 residues. The CDR3 here is CASSSTGLSPLSSGANVLTF. The CDR3, as DNA: TGCGCCAGCAGTTCGACAGGGCTTTCTCCCTTAAGCTCTGGGGCCAACGTCCTGACTTTC.

V is TRBV7-3 and J is TRBJ2-1; D is uncertain. The CDR3 is 15 amino acids. Germline-derived CDR1 and CDR2 are SGHTA and FQGTGA. Trimming removed 5 bases at V and 4 bases at J, with 15 bases between. The CDR3: CASSQYNSRYNEQFF. In DNA form, the CDR3 reads TGTGCCAGCAGCCAATATAACTCTCGATACAATGAGCAGTTCTTC.

The chain is built from TRBV6-5 and TRBJ1-2; D is unclear. The germline gives CDR1 MNHEY, CDR2 SVGAGI. The CDR3 runs to 13 residues. The germline V and J ends were trimmed by 3 bases and 0 bases, with 5 bases remaining between them. CDR3 coding DNA: TGTGCCAGCAGTTATAGGGCTAACTATGGCTACACCTTC. It is translated as CASSYRANYGYTF.